Included here is one T cell receptor beta chain sequence, with context. The data were produced by immunoSEQ multiplex PCR, yet TCRdb's version contains in-frame clones alone and is incomplete. The table lists roughly 130,000 clones, 84% of them singletons. Trimming took 7 bases from V and 3 from J, leaving 21 bases between them. From germline, CDR1 is MDHEN and CDR2 SYDVKM. The length of the CDR3 is 17 residues. This entry comes from a study of blood T cell repertoires in COVID-19. Categorization into cohorts depended on clinical history that participants reported. The receptor was isolated from a man aged 40-49 years with acute COVID-19. The V and J genes are TRBV28 and TRBJ1-4; D is possibly TRBD1 (6 bases). The sample was PBMCs or T cells enriched from blood (not recorded which). CDR3 in amino acids: CASNTRQGFVANEKLFF. The CDR3 nucleotides are TGTGCCAGCAATACGCGGCAGGGGTTTGTAGCTAATGAAAAACTGTTTTTT.